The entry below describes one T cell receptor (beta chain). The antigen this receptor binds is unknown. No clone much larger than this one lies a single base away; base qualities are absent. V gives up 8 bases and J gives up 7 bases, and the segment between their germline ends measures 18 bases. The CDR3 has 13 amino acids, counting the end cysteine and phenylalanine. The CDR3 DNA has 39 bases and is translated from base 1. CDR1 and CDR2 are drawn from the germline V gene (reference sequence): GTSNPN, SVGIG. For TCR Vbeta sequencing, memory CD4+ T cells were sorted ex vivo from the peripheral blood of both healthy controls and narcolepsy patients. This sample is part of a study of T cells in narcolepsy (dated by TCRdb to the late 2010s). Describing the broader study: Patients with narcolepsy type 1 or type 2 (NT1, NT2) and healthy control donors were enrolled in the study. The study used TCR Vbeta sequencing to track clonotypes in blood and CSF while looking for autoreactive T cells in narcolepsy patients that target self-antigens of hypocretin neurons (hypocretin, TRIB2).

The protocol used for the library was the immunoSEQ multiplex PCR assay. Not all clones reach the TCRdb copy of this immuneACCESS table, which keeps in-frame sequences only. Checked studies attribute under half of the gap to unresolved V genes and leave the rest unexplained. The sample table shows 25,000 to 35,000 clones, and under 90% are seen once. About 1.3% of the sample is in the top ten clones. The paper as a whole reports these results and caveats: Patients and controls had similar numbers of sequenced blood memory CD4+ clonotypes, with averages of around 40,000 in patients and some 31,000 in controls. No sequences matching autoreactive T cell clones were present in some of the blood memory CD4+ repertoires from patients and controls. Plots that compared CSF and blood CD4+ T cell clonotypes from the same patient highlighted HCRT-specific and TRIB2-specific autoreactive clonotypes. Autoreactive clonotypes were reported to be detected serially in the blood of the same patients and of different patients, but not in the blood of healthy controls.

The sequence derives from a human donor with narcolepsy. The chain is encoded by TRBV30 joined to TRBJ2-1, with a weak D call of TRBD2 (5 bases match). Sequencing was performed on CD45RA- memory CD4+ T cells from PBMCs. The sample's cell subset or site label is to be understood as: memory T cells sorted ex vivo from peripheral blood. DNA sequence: TGTGCCGGAGAGAGCGGACCCACTAATGAGCAGTTCTTC. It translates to CAGESGPTNEQFF.